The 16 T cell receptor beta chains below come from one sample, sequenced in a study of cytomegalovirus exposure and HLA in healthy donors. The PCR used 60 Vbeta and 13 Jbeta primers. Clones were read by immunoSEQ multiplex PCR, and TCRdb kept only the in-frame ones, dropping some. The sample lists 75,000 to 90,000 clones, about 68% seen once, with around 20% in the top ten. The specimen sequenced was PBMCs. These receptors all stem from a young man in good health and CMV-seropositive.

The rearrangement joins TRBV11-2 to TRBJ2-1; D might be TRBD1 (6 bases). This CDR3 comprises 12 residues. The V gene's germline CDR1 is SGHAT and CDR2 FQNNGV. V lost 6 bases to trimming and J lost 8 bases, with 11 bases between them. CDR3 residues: CASSSQGHEQFF. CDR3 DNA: TGTGCCAGCAGTTCACAGGGCCATGAGCAGTTCTTC.

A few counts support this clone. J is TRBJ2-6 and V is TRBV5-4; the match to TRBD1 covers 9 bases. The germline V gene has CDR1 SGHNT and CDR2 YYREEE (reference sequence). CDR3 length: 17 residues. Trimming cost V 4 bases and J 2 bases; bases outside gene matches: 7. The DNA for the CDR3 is TGTGCCAGCAGCCCGGGGACAGGGCTTACTGGGGCCAACGTCCTGACTTTC. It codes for CASSPGTGLTGANVLTF.

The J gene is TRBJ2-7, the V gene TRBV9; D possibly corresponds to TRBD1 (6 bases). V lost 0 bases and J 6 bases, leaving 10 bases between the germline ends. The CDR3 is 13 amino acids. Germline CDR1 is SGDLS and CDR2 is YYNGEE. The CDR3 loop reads CASSVEGDREQYF. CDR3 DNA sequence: TGTGCCAGCAGCGTAGAGGGGGATCGCGAGCAGTACTTC.

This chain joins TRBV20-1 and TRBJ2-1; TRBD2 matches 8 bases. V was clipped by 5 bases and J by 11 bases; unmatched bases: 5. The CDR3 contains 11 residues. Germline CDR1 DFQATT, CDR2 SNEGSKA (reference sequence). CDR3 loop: CSAAHSGKQFF. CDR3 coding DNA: TGCAGTGCTGCCCATAGCGGGAAGCAGTTCTTC.

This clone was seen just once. The CDR3 bases are TGTGCCAGCAGTAAAAGGACAGGGGGGAACTATGGCTACACCTTC. Translation gives CASSKRTGGNYGYTF. This chain connects TRBV6-5 to TRBJ1-2; 10 positions agree with TRBD1. The germline V gene encodes CDR1 MNHEY and CDR2 SVGAGI. The CDR3 loop spans 15 amino acids. V gave up 5 bases and J gave up 2 bases; unmatched junction bases: 5.

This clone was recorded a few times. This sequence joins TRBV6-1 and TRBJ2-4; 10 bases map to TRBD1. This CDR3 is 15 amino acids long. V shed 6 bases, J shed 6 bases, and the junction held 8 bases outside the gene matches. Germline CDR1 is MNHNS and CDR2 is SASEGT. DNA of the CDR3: TGTGCCAGCAGCGCCCGGACAGGGGGGGCAAACATTCAGTACTTC. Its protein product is CASSARTGGANIQYF.

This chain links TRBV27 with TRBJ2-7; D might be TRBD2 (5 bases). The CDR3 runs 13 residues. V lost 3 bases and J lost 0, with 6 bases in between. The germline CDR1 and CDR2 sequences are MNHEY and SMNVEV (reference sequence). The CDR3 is CASSLLASYEQYF. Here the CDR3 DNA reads TGTGCCAGCAGTTTGCTAGCCTCCTACGAGCAGTACTTC.

CDR3 bases: TGTGCCAGTAGTATAGGAGCCAGGGTGTTCAGCAATCAGCCCCAGCATTTT. Translation: CASSIGARVFSNQPQHF. The V call is TRBV19, the J call TRBJ1-5, with a tentative D call TRBD1 (5 bases). CDR3 size: 17 residues. V gave up 1 base and J gave up 1 base, with 14 bases separating them. CDR1 is LNHDA, CDR2 SQIVND, per germline (reference sequence).

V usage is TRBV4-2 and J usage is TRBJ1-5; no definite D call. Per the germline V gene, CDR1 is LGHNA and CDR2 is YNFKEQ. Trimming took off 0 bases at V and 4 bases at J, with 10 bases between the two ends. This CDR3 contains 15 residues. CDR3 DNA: TGTGCCAGCAGCCAAGATCGAGGCACTAATCAGCCCCAGCATTTT. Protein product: CASSQDRGTNQPQHF.

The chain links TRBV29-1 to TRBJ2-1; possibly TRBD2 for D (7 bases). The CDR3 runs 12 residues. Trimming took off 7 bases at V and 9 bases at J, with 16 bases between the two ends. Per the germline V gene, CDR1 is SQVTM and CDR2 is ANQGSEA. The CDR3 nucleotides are TGCAGCGGTGGGGGGGCCATGGGTGAGCAGTTCTTC. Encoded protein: CSGGGAMGEQFF.

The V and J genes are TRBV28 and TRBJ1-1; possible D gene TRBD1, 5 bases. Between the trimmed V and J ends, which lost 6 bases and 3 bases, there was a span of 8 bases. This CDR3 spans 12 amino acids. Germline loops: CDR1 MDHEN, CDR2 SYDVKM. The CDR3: CASREGYTEAFF. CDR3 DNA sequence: TGTGCCAGCAGGGAGGGGTACACTGAAGCTTTCTTT. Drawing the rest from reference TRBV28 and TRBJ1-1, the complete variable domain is DVKVTQSSRYLVKRTGEKVFLECVQDMDHENMFWYRQDPGLGLRLIYFSYDVKMKEKGDIPEGYSVSREKKERFSLILESASTNQTSMYLCASREGYTEAFFGQGTRLTVV.

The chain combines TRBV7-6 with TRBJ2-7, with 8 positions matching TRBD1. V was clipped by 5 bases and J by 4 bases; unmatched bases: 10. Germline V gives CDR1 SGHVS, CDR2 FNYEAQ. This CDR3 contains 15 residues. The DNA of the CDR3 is TGTGCCAGCAGCCCCTCGGCAGGGGGCGCGTACGAGCAGTACTTC. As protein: CASSPSAGGAYEQYF.

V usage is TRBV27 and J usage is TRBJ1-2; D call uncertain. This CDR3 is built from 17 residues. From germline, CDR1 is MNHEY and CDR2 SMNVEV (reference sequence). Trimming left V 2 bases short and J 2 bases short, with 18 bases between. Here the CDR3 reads CASSLVEATTTNYGYTF. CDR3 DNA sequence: TGTGCCAGCAGTTTAGTCGAAGCGACCACGACCAACTATGGCTACACCTTC.

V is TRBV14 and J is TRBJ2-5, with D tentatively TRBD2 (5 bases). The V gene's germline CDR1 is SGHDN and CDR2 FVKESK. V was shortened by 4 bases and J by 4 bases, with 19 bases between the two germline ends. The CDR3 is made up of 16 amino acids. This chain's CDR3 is CASSLSRGRISETQYF. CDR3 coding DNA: TGTGCCAGCAGCCTTTCACGCGGGCGGATTTCAGAGACCCAGTACTTC.

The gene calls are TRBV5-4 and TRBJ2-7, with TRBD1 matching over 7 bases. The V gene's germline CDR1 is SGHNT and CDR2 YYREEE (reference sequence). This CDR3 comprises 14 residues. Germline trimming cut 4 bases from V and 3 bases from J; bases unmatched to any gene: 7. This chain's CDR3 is CASSLSGTVYEQYF. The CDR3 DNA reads TGTGCCAGCAGCCTGTCCGGGACAGTCTACGAGCAGTACTTC.

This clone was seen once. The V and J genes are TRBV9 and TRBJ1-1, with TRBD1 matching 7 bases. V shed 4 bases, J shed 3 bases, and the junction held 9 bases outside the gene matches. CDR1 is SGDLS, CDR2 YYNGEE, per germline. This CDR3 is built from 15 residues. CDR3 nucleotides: TGTGCCAGCAGCACAAGGACAGGAACAGACACTGAAGCTTTCTTT. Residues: CASSTRTGTDTEAFF.